This T cell receptor (beta chain) was recorded in a study of T cell repertoires in cytomegalovirus infection. Study in general: Public signatures in TCR beta pointed to CMV infection and matching HLA type.

This clonotype was observed a few times. The target antigen is unknown. Each CDR3 protein is one row after TCRdb ran MiXCR on the reads. The top ten hold roughly a fifth of the sample, which has approximately 280,000 distinct CDR3 sequences, approximately 22% seen once. J gave up 5 bases and V 0 bases, and 5 bases lay outside the gene matches. Germline CDR1 and CDR2: DFQATT and SNEGSKA (reference sequence). The CDR3 totals 14 residues. Findings and caveats of the study: It was HLA-C-restricted CMV-specific TCR beta clonotypes that dominated the response ex vivo. The cumulative frequency of public TCR beta families distinguished individuals who carried CMV together with the relevant HLA.

The receptor was isolated from a human donor in good health (CMV status not recorded). Some clones in this sample may be carry-over from other donors' samples. The chain is built from TRBV20-1 and TRBJ2-3; 7 bases are a match to TRBD2. This sample comprised cultured PBMCs, obtained from culture after CMV antigen stimulation. The CDR3: CSARDGGGIDTQYF. In DNA, the CDR3 is TGCAGTGCTAGAGATGGGGGAGGGATAGATACGCAGTATTTT.